This T cell receptor (beta chain) appears in the sequencing data of a study of regulatory T cells in long-lasting Graves disease. Indicated time point: newly diagnosed GD, antithyroid drugs for less than 3 months. Extracted PBMC RNA gave rise to the TCR library. To make TCR beta libraries, researchers used iRepertoire HTBI primers and Arm-PCR of CDR3 regions. Using its own MiXCR run on the multiplex PCR reads, TCRdb lists one record per CDR3 protein. The table shows about 430,000 distinct CDR3 sequences, with 15% occurring only once. The sample also formed part of further work on T cells in Graves' hyperthyroidism and ophthalmopathy.

The starting material was peripheral blood mononuclear cells (PBMCs), obtained at new diagnosis, from a patient treated with antithyroid drugs. The receptor was isolated from a woman aged 35 to 49 with Graves disease.

CDR3 in DNA: TGTGCCAGCTATCCCGGGACGATTAAAGTCGAGCAGTACTTC. It is translated as CASYPGTIKVEQYF. The rearrangement links TRBV6-1 to TRBJ2-7, with D perhaps assigned TRBD1 or TRBD2 (5 bases each). Deletions cut 8 bases from V and 6 bases from J, with 20 bases between. The CDR3 is made up of 14 amino acids. The germline gives CDR1 MNHNS, CDR2 SASEGT.